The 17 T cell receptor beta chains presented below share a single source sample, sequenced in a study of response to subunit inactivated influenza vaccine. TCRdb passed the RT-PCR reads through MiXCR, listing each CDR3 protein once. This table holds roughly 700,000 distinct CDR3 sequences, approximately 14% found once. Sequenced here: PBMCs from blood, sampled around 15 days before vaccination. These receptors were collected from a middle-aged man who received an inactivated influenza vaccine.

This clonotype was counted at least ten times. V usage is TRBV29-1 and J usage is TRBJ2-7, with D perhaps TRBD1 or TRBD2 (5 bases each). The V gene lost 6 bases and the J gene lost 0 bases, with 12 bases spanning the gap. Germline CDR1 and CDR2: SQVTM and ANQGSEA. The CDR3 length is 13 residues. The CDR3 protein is CSVGDVFSYEQYF. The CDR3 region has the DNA TGCAGCGTCGGGGACGTTTTCTCCTACGAGCAGTACTTC.

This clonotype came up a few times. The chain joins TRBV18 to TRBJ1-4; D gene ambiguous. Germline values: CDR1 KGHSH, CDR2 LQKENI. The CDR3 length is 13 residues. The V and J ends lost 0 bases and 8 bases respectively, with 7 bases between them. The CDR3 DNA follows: TGTGCCAGCTCACCACCTGATACCGAAAAACTGTTTTTT. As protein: CASSPPDTEKLFF.

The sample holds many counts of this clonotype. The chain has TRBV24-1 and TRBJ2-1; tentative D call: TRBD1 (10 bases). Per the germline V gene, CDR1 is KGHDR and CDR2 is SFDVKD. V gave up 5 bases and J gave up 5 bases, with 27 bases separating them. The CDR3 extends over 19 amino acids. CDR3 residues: CATSGPGQGRLAADNEQFF. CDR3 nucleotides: TGTGCCACCAGTGGTCCGGGACAGGGGAGACTAGCGGCCGACAATGAGCAGTTCTTC.

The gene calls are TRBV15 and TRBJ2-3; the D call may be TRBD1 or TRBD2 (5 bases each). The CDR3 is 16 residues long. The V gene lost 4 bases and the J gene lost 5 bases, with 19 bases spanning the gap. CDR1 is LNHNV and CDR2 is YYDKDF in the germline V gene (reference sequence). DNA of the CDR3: TGTGCCACCAGCACAATCCTGGGACCGCCCTTAGATACGCAGTATTTT. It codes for CATSTILGPPLDTQYF.

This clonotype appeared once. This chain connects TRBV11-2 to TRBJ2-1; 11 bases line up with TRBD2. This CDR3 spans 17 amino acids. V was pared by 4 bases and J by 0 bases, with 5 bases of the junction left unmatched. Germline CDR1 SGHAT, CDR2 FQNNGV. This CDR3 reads CASSSTSGAYSYNEQFF. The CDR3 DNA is TGTGCCAGCAGCTCGACTAGCGGGGCTTACTCCTACAATGAGCAGTTCTTC.

The CDR3 here is CASSPYLRGYNEQFF. The CDR3, as DNA: TGTGCCAGCAGCCCCTACCTACGGGGTTATAACGAGCAGTTCTTC. V gene TRBV11-2 combines with J gene TRBJ2-1, with D maybe TRBD2 (5 bases). The CDR3 totals 15 residues. V was trimmed by 5 bases and J by 10 bases, leaving 21 bases between them. Germline CDR1 reads SGHAT; CDR2 reads FQNNGV. The full variable domain, in which reference TRBV11-2 and TRBJ2-1 provide the parts outside the CDR3, is EAGVAQSPRYKIIEKRQSVAFWCNPISGHATLYWYQQILGQGPKLLIQFQNNGVVDDSQLPKDRFSAERLKGVDSTLKIQPAKLEDSAVYLCASSPYLRGYNEQFFGPGTRLTVL.

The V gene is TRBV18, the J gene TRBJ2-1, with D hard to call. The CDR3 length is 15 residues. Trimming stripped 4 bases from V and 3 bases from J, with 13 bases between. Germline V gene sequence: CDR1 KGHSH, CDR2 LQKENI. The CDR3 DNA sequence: TGTGCCAGCTCACAATACCAAACCGGCTACAATGAGCAGTTCTTC. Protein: CASSQYQTGYNEQFF.

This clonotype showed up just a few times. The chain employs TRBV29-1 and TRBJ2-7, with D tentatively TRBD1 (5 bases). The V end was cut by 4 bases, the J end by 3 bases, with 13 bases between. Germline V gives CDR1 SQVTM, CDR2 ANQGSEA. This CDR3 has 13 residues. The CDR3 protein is CSVARATVYEQYF. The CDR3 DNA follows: TGCAGCGTTGCCAGGGCGACCGTCTACGAGCAGTACTTC.

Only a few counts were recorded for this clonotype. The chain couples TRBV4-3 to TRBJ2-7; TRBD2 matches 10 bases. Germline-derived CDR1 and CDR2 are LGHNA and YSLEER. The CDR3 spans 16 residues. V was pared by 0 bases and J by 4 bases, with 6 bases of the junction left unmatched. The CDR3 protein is CASSQDRPSGSYEQYF. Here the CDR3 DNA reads TGCGCCAGCAGCCAAGATCGACCTAGCGGGAGTTACGAGCAGTACTTC.

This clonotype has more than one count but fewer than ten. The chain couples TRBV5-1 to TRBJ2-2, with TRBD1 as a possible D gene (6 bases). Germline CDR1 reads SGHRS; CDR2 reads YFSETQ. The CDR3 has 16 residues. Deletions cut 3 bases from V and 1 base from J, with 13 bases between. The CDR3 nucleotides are TGCGCCAGCAGCTCCTCGAAGGGGGTGAACACCGGGGAGCTGTTTTTT. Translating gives CASSSSKGVNTGELFF.

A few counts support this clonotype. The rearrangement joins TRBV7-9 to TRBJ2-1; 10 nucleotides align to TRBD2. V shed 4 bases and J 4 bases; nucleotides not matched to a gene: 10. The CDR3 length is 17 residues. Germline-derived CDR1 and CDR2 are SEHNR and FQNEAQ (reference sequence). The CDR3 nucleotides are TGTGCCAGCAGCTCCCCTAGCGGGGGAGCCGCTTACAATGAGCAGTTCTTC. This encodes CASSSPSGGAAYNEQFF.

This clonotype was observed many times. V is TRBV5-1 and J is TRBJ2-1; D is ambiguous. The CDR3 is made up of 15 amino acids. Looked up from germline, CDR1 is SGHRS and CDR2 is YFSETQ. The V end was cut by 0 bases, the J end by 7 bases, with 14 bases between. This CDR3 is CASSLVGTVGNEQFF. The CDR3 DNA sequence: TGCGCCAGCAGCTTGGTTGGAACTGTGGGGAATGAGCAGTTCTTC.

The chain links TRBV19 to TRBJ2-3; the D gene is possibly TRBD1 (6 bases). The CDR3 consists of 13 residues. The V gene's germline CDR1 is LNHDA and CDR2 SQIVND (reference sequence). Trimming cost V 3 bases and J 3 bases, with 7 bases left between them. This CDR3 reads CASSIGQTDTQYF. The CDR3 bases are TGTGCCAGTAGTATCGGACAGACAGATACGCAGTATTTT.

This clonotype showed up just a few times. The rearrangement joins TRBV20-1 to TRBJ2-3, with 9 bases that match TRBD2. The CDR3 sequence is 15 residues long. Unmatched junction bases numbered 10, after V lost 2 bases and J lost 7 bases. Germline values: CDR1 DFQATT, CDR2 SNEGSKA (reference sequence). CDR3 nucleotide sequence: TGCAGTGCTAGAATGGGCGGGGGGGGCGTTAATACGCAGTATTTT. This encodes CSARMGGGGVNTQYF.

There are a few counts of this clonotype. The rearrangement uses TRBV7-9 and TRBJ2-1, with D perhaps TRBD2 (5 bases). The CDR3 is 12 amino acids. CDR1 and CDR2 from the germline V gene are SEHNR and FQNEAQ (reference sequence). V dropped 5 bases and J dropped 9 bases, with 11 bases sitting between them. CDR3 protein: CASSLQEGEQFF. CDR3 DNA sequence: TGTGCCAGCAGCCTACAAGAGGGTGAGCAGTTCTTC.

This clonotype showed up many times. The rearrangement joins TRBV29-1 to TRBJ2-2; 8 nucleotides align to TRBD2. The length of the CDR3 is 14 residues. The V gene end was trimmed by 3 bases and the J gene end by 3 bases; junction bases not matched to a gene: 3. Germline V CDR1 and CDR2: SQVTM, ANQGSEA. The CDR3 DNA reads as TGCAGCGTTGATTTAGCGGGGTACACCGGGGAGCTGTTTTTT. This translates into CSVDLAGYTGELFF.

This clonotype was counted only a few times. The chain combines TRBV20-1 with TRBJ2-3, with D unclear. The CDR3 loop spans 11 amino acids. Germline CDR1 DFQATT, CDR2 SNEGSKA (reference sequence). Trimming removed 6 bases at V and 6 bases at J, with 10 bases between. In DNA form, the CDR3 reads TGCAGTGCAGGCACCAGGGATACGCAGTATTTT. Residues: CSAGTRDTQYF.